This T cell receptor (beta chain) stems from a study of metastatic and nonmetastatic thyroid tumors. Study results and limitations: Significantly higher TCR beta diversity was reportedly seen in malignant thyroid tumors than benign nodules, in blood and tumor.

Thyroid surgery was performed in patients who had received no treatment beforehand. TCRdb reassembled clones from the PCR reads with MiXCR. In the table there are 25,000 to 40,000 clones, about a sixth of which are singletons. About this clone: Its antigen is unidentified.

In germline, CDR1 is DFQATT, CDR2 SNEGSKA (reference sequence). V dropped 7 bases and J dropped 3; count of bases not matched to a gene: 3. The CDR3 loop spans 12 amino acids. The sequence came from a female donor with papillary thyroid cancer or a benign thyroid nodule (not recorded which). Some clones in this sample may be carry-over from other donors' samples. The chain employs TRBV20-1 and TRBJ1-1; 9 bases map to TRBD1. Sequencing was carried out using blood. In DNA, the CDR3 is TGCAGTGTTTGGGACAGGGACACTGAAGCTTTCTTT. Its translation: CSVWDRDTEAFF.